This TCR beta chain was found in a study of blood T cell repertoires in COVID-19. Study summary: COVID-19 samples from acute and convalescent phases originated in the United States, Italy and Spain. PBMCs, B-cell-depleted T cells, or T cells were the source of the cDNA or gDNA that made up the material.

The CDR3 sequence is 12 residues long. Germline lookup yields CDR1 SQVTM and CDR2 ANQGSEA. The ends lost 6 bases at V and 5 bases at J; junction bases unmatched: 6. Source study methods: Estimated nucleated cell counts came from reference gene primer amplification. Some clones are missing from TCRdb's copy, which holds only in-frame ones; the method was immunoSEQ multiplex PCR. That table furnishes V, J and clone size, whereas the DNA furnished D and trimming. Of fewer than 300,000 clones in the sample, roughly 77% are singletons; the top ten hold 3% to 3.5%. The chain is built from TRBV29-1 and TRBJ2-5, with 7 bases fitting TRBD2. The material sequenced was peripheral blood. The receptor's source is a woman at least 80 years old with acute or convalescent COVID-19. The DNA of the CDR3 is TGCAGCGTCGCTACTAGCGCCGAGACCCAGTACTTC. Encoded protein: CSVATSAETQYF.